Sequencing of this T cell receptor (beta chain) was carried out in a study of shared clonotypes between healthy human individuals. Repertoires were generated with immunoSEQ multiplex PCR, while TCRdb's copy carries only in-frame clones and drops some. The sample has around 2.5 million clones, more than 85% seen once. Trimming took 2 bases from V and 0 from J, leaving 8 bases between them. The CDR3 contains 16 residues. CDR1 is MDHEN and CDR2 is SYDVKM in the germline V gene. This receptor was taken from a young man in good health. Some clones in this sample may be carry-over from other donors' samples. Sequencing was performed on naive CD4+ T cells from PBMCs. Sample subset: CD45RA+ positively selected. The V and J genes are TRBV28 and TRBJ2-6; unclear D gene. The chain's CDR3 is CASSLKVFSGANVLTF. CDR3 DNA: TGTGCCAGCAGTTTAAAAGTTTTCTCTGGGGCCAACGTCCTGACTTTC.